These 3 T cell receptor beta chains were sequenced from one sample in a study of blood T cell repertoires in COVID-19. The method was immunoSEQ multiplex PCR; TCRdb's version includes in-frame clones alone and lacks a portion of them. The table shows under 250,000 clones, with about 91% occurring only once. What was sequenced was peripheral blood. The origin of the receptors is an elderly man with acute or convalescent COVID-19.

The J gene is TRBJ2-1, the V gene TRBV25-1; 10 bases are a match to TRBD2. CDR3 length: 14 amino acids. The junction had 5 bases not matched to a gene; V was cut back by 4 bases and J by 8 bases. The V gene's germline CDR1 is MGHDK and CDR2 SYGVNS. The CDR3 protein is CASSGGLARHEQFF. The CDR3 bases are TGTGCCAGCAGTGGGGGACTAGCGCGCCATGAGCAGTTCTTC.

The rearrangement joins TRBV4-1 to TRBJ1-3; D gene ambiguous. Looked up from germline, CDR1 is MGHRA and CDR2 is YSYEKL. The CDR3 loop spans 16 amino acids. The ends were cut back, 1 base at V and 0 bases at J, with 10 bases in the middle. CDR3 bases: TGCGCCAGCAGCCAAGGACAACCCATCTCTGGAAACACCATATATTTT. It translates to CASSQGQPISGNTIYF.

The chain uses TRBV5-5 and TRBJ2-1; TRBD2 matches at 8 bases. Trimming at V came to 4 bases and at J to 4 bases, leaving 4 bases not matched to a gene. Germline V gene lookup returns CDR1 SGHKS and CDR2 YYEKEE (reference sequence). CDR3 length: 14 amino acids. The CDR3 DNA is TGTGCCAGCAGCCTAGCGGGCGTATACAATGAGCAGTTCTTC. Residues: CASSLAGVYNEQFF.